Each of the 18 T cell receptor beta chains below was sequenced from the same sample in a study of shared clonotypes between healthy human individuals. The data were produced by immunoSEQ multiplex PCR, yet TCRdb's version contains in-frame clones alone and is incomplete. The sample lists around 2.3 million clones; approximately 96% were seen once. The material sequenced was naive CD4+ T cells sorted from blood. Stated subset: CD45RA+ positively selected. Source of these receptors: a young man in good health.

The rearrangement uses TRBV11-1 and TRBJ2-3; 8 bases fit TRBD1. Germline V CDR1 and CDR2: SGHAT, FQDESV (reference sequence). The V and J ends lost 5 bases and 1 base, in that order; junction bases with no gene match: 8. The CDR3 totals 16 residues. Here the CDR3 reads CASSNQGALGTDTQYF. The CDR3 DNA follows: TGTGCCAGCAGCAACCAGGGGGCGTTGGGCACAGATACGCAGTATTTT.

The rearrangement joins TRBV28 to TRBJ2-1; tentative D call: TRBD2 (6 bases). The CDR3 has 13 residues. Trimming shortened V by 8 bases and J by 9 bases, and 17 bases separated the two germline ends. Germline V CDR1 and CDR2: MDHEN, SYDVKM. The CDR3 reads CASVETGLPEQFF. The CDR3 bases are TGTGCCAGCGTAGAAACGGGACTTCCTGAGCAGTTCTTC.

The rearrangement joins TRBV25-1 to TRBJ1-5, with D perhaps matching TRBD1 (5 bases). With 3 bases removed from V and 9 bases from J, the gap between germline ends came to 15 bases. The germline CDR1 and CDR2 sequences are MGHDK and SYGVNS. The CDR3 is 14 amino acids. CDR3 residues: CASSDSSGGRPQHF. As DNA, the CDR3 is TGTGCCAGCAGTGATTCTTCGGGGGGGAGGCCCCAGCATTTT.

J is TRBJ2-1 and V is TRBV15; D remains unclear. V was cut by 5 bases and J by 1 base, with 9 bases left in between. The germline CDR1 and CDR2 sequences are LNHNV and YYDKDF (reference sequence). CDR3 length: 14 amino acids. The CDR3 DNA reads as TGTGCCACCAGCGAGGCGAATTCCTACAATGAGCAGTTCTTC. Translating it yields CATSEANSYNEQFF.

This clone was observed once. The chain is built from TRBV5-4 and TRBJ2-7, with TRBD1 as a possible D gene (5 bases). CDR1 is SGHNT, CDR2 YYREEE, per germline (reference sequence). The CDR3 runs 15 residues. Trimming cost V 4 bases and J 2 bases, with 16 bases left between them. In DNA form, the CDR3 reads TGTGCCAGCAGCAAATCCCAGGGTGCGCCCTACGAGCAGTACTTC. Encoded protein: CASSKSQGAPYEQYF.

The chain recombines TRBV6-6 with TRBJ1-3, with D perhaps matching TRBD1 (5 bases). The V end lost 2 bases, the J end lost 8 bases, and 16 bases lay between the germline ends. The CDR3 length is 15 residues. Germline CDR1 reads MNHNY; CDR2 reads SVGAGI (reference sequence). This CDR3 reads CASSYRVWGVDTIYF. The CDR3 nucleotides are TGTGCCAGCAGTTACCGTGTTTGGGGGGTGGACACCATATATTTT.

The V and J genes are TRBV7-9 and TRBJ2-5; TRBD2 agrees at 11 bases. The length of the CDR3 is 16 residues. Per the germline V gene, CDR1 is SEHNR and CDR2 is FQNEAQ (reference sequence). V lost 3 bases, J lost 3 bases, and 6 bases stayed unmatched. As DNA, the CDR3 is TGTGCCAGCAGCTTCGGGACTAGCGGACGGGAAGAGACCCAGTACTTC. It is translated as CASSFGTSGREETQYF.

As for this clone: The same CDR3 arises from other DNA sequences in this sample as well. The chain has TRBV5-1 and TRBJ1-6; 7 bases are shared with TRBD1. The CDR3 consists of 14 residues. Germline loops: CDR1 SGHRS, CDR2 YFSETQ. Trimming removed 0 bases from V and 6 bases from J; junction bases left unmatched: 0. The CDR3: CASSLAGGNSPLHF. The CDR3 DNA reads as TGCGCCAGCAGCTTGGCAGGGGGTAATTCACCCCTCCACTTT.

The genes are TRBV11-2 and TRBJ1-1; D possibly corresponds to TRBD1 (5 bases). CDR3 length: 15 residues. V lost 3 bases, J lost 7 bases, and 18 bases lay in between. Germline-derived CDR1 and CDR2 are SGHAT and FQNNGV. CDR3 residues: CASSFEGRGLDEAFF. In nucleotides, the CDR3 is TGTGCCAGCAGCTTTGAGGGGAGGGGCCTTGATGAAGCTTTCTTT. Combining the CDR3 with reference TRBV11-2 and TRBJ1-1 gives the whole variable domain EAGVAQSPRYKIIEKRQSVAFWCNPISGHATLYWYQQILGQGPKLLIQFQNNGVVDDSQLPKDRFSAERLKGVDSTLKIQPAKLEDSAVYLCASSFEGRGLDEAFFGQGTRLTVV.

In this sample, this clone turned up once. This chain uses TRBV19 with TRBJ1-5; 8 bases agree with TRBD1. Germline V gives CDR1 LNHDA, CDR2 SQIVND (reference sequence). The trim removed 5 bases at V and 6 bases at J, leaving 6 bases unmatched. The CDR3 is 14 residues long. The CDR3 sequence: CASSLDRVGQPQHF. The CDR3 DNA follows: TGTGCCAGTAGTTTGGACAGGGTAGGTCAGCCCCAGCATTTT.

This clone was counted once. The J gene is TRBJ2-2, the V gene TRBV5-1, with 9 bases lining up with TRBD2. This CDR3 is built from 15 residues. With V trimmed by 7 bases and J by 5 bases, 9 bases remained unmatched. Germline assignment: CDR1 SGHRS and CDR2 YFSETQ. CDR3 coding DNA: TGCGCCAGCGGATCTAGCGGGGCTAAAACCGGGGAGCTGTTTTTT. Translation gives CASGSSGAKTGELFF.

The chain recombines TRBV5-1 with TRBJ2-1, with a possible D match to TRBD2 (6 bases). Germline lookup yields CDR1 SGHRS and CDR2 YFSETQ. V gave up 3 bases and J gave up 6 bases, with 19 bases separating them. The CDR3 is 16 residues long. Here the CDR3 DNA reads TGCGCCAGCAGCTGGGACCCTGGCGGGAAGGTCAATGAGCAGTTCTTC. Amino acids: CASSWDPGGKVNEQFF.

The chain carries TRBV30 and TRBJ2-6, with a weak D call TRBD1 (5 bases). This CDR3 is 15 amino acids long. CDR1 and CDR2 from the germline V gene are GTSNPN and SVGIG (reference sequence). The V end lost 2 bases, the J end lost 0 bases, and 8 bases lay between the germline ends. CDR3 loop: CAWSPGLSGANVLTF. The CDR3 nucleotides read TGTGCCTGGAGTCCAGGGCTCTCTGGGGCCAACGTCCTGACTTTC.

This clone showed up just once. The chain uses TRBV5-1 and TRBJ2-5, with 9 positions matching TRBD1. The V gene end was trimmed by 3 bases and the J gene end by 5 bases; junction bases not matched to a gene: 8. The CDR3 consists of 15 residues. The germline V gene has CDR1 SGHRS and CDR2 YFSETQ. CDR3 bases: TGCGCCAGCAGCTCCTTACAGGGGGCGGGGGAGACCCAGTACTTC. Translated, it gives CASSSLQGAGETQYF.

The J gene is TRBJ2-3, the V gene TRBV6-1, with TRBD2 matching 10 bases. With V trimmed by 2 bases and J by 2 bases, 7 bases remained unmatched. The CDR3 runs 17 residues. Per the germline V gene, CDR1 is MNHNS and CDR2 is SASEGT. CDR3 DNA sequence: TGTGCCAGCAGTGAATTTCCTAGCGGGAGTAACACAGATACGCAGTATTTT. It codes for CASSEFPSGSNTDTQYF.

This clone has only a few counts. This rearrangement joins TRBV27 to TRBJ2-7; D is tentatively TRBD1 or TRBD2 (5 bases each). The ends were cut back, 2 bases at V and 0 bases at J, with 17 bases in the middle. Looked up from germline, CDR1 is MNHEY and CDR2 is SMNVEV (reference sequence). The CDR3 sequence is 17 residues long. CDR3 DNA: TGTGCCAGCAGTTTACGGATTCCGGGACCGAGCTCCTACGAGCAGTACTTC. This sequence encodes CASSLRIPGPSSYEQYF.

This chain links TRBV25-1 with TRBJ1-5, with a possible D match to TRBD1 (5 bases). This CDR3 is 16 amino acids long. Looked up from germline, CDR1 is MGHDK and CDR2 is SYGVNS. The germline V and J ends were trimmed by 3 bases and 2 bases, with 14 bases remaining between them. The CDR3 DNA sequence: TGTGCCAGCAGTGAGGTGGGGACTCTTGGCAATCAGCCCCAGCATTTT. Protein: CASSEVGTLGNQPQHF.

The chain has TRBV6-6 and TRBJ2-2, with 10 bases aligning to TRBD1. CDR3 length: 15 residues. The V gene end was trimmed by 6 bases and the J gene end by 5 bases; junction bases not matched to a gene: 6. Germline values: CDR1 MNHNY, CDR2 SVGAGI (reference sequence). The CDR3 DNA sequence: TGTGCCAGCAGCACGACAGGGGGCAAAACCGGGGAGCTGTTTTTT. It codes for CASSTTGGKTGELFF.